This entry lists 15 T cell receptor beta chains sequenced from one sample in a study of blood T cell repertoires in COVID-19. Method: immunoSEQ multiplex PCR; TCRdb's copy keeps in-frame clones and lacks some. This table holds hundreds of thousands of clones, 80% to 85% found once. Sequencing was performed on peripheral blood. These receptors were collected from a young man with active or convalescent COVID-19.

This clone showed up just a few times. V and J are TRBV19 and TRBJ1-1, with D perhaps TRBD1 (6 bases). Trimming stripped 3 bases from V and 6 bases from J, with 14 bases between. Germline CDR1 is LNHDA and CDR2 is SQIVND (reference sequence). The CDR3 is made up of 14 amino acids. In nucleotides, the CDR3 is TGTGCCAGTAGTATTGACAGGTCGAGGGCTGAAGCTTTCTTT. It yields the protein CASSIDRSRAEAFF.

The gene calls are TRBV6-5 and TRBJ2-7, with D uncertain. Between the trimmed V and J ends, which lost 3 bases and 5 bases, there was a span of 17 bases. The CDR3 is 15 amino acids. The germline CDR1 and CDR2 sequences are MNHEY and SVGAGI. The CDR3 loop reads CASSYEKPRLNEQYF. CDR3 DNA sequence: TGTGCCAGCAGTTATGAGAAGCCGCGCCTGAACGAGCAGTACTTC.

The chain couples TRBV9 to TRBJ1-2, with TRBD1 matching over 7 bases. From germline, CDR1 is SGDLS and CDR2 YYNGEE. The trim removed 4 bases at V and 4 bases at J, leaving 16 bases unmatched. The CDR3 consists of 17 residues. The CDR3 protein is CASSSPDHSTGFYGYTF. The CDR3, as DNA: TGTGCCAGCAGCTCCCCGGACCACTCGACAGGGTTCTATGGCTACACCTTC.

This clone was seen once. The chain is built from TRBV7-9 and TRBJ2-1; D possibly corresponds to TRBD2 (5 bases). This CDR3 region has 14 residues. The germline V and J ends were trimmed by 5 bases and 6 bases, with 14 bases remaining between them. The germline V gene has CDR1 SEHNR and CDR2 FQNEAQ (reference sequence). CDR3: CASSRSGVVNEQFF. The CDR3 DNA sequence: TGTGCCAGCAGCCGATCCGGGGTAGTCAATGAGCAGTTCTTC.

CDR3 nucleotides: TGTGCCAGCAGCCAAGGGACTAGCGTCCATGAGCAGTTCTTC. As protein: CASSQGTSVHEQFF. The chain carries TRBV5-4 and TRBJ2-1, with 10 bases lining up with TRBD2. The CDR3 spans 14 residues. Looked up from germline, CDR1 is SGHNT and CDR2 is YYREEE (reference sequence). J lost 8 bases, V lost 4 bases, and 6 bases had no gene match.

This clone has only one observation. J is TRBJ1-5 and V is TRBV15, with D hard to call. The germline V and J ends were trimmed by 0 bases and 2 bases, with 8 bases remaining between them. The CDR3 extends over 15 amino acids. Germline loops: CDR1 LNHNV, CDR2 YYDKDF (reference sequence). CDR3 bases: TGTGCCACCAGCAGAGATGCAGGCGGCAATCAGCCCCAGCATTTT. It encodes CATSRDAGGNQPQHF.

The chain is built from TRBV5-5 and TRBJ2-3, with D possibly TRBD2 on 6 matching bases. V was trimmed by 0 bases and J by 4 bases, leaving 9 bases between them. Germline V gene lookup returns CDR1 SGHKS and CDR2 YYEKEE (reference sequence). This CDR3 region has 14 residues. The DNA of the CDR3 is TGTGCCAGCAGCTTGGAGTGGGGGGCAGATACGCAGTATTTT. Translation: CASSLEWGADTQYF. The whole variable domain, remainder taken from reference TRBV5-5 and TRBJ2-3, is DAGVTQSPTHLIKTRGQQVTLRCSPISGHKSVSWYQQVLGQGPQFIFQYYEKEERGRGNFPDRFSARQFPNYSSELNVNALLLGDSALYLCASSLEWGADTQYFGPGTRLTVL.

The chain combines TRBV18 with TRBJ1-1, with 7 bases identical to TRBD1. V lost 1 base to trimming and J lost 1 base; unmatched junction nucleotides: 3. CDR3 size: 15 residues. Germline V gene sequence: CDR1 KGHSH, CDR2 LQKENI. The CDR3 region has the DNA TGTGCCAGCTCACCACAGGGGGCTGAGAACACTGAAGCTTTCTTT. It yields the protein CASSPQGAENTEAFF. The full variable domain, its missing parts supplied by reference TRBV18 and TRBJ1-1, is NAGVMQNPRHLVRRRGQEARLRCSPMKGHSHVYWYRQLPEEGLKFMVYLQKENIIDESGMPKERFSAEFPKEGPSILRIQQVVRGDSAAYFCASSPQGAENTEAFFGQGTRLTVV.

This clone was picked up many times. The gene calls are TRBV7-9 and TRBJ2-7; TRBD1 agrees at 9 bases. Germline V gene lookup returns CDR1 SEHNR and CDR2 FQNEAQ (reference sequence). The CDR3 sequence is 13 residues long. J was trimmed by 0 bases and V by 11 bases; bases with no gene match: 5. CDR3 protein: CASEGQGSYEQYF. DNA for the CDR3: TGTGCCTCCGAGGGACAGGGCTCCTACGAGCAGTACTTC.

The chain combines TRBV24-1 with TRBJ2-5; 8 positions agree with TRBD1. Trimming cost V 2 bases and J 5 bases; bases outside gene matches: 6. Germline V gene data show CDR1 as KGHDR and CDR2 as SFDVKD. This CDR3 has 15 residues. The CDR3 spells CATSDSRGPGETQYF. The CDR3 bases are TGTGCCACCAGTGATTCCAGGGGGCCGGGGGAGACCCAGTACTTC.

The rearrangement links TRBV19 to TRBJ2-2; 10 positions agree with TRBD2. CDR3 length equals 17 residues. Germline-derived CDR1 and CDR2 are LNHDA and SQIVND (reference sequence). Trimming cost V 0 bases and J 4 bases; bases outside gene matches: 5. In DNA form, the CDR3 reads TGTGCCAGTAGTATAGATAGCGGGGGGCCCCCCACCGGGGAGCTGTTTTTT. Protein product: CASSIDSGGPPTGELFF.

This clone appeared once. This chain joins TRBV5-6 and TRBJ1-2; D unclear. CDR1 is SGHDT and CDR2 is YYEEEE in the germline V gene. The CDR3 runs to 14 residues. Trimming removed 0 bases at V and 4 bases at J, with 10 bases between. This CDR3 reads CASSLEAASYGYTF. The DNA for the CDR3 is TGTGCCAGCAGCTTGGAGGCCGCTAGCTATGGCTACACCTTC.

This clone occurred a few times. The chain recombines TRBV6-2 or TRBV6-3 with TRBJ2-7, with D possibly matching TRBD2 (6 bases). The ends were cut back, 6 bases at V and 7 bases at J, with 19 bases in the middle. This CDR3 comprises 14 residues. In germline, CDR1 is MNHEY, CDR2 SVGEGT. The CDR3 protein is CASSYGGTAGEQYF. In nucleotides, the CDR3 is TGTGCCAGCAGCTATGGGGGGACCGCCGGGGAGCAGTACTTC.

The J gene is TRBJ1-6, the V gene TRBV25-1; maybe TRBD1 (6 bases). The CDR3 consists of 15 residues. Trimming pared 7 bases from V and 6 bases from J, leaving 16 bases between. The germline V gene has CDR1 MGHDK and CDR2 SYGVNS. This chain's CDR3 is CASNSGATFNSPLHF. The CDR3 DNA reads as TGTGCCAGCAATTCAGGGGCAACCTTTAATTCACCCCTCCACTTT.

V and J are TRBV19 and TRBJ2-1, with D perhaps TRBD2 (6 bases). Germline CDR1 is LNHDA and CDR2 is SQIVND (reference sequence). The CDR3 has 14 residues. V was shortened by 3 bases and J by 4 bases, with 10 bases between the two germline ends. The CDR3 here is CASSIPGTYNEQFF. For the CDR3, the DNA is TGTGCCAGTAGTATCCCCGGGACTTACAATGAGCAGTTCTTC. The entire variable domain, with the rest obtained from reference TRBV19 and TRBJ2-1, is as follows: DGGITQSPKYLFRKEGQNVTLSCEQNLNHDAMYWYRQDPGQGLRLIYYSQIVNDFQKGDIAEGYSVSREKKESFPLTVTSAQKNPTAFYLCASSIPGTYNEQFFGPGTRLTVL.